This T cell receptor gamma chain is from a study of γδ T cells in repeated Plasmodium falciparum infection. Whole-study findings and limits: One small rural Malian village, predominantly a single ethnic group, supplied the cohort. Vgamma9/Vdelta2+ repertoires stayed stably polyclonal over time and infection.

At least ten counts were recorded for this clone. The antigen is undetermined. The protein here is the DNA translation, as the TCRdb protein differs from it at residue 6. Vgamma9/Vdelta2+ and Vdelta2-negative gammadelta T cells were flow-sorted from PBMC for bulk sequencing. Germline loops: CDR1 GITISATS, CDR2 ISYDGTV (reference sequence). This CDR3 has 16 amino acids. V trimming: 4 bases; J trimming: 3 bases; junction bases outside the gene matches: 3. TCRdb re-identified clones in the multiplex PCR reads via CATT. The repertoire includes approximately 26,000 gamma-chain clones, less than 3.5% of them detected once, and around a third sits in the top ten.

The sequence came from a pool of human donors (malaria-infected and uninfected, not separated). This sequence joins TRGV9 and TRGJP. Sequences were obtained from gamma-delta T cells from blood. The CDR3 nucleotides are TGTGCCTTGTGGGATATGCAAGAGTTGGGCAAAAAAATCAAGGTATTT. This codes for CALWDMQELGKKIKVF.